What follows is one TCR beta chain and its context. Its specific antigen is unknown. One end of the junction varies from germline; a read error may be responsible. Receptor amplification or capture employed PCR. The sequencer listed for this sample is Illumina HiSeq 4000. High-throughput sequencing was used to profile the CDR3 region of the TCR beta-chain in every patient. The paper's data handling went like this. A classifier to discriminate distant-metastatic papillary thyroid cancer patients was built from CDR3 differences across clinicopathological groups. The Shannon index was used to assess repertoire diversity, and the Morisita-Horn index was used to assess tumor-blood repertoire similarity. TCRdb redid the processing of the public reads, applying fastp at Q25 and MiXCR, and retained in-frame beta chains. TCRdb, rather than the study authors, made the V and J calls. The sample table shows about 48,000 clones, and more than 20% are seen once. The ten largest clones take up around 3.8% of the sample.

According to the germline V gene (reference sequence), CDR1 reads SGHKS and CDR2 reads YYEKEE. The CDR3 runs 14 amino acids, cysteine and phenylalanine included. Solely the CDR3 DNA is kept, with 42 bases framed from the first base. These data come from a study of metastatic and nonmetastatic thyroid tumors (TCRdb year 2020). Concerning the study at large: Repertoires were compared across peripheral blood and tumor or nodule tissue samples from malignant and benign thyroid patients. What the study reported, not specific to this receptor: In both blood and tumor samples, TCR beta diversity was reported to be significantly higher in malignant tumors than in benign nodules.

Before undergoing thyroid surgery, none of the patients had been given any kind of treatment. Using T-cell receptor beta sequencing, the researchers looked back retrospectively at clinical samples from patients, gathered between the early 2010s and the late 2010s. The receptor chain draws on TRBV5-5 and TRBJ2-7; TRBD1 agrees with 7 junctional bases. The TCR was taken from a male donor with papillary thyroid cancer or a benign thyroid nodule (not recorded which). Some clones in this sample may be carry-over from other donors' samples. What was sequenced was blood. In nucleotides, the sequence is TGTTCCAGCAGATCGCCGGACAGGAACTACGAGCATTACTTC. The resulting protein is CSSRSPDRNYEHYF.